The 11 T cell receptor beta chains given below trace back to one sample, sequenced in a study of blood T cell repertoires in COVID-19. Generated by immunoSEQ multiplex PCR, the TCRdb table keeps only in-frame clones and is missing some. The sample yields about 32,000 clones, more than 85% seen once. Sequenced input: peripheral blood. These receptors originate from a man between 60 and 75 years old with acute or convalescent COVID-19.

This sequence joins TRBV3-1 (or the pseudogene TRBV3-2) and TRBJ2-3; D gene uncertain. This CDR3 has 15 residues. The V and J ends lost 4 bases and 4 bases respectively, with 15 bases between them. Germline V lookup: CDR1 LGHDT, CDR2 YNNKEL (reference sequence). DNA for the CDR3: TGTGCCAGCAGCCGAAGGAAGGCGGTTGCAGATACGCAGTATTTT. Its translation: CASSRRKAVADTQYF.

The rearrangement uses TRBV30 and TRBJ1-3, with unresolved D. Trimming stripped 1 base from V and 1 base from J, with 2 bases between. Germline V gene lookup returns CDR1 GTSNPN and CDR2 SVGIG (reference sequence). The CDR3 is 12 residues long. CDR3 amino acids: CAWSASGNTIYF. The CDR3, as DNA: TGTGCCTGGAGTGCGTCTGGAAACACCATATATTTT.

The V and J genes are TRBV12-5 and TRBJ2-2, with 15 bases fitting TRBD2. The CDR3 extends over 19 amino acids. In germline, CDR1 is LGHNT, CDR2 FRNRAP. V shed 5 bases and J 4 bases; nucleotides not matched to a gene: 11. CDR3 bases: TGTGCTAGTGGTCTTGGTAAGGGACTAGCGGGAGGTATCACCGGGGAGCTGTTTTTT. Its protein is CASGLGKGLAGGITGELFF.

The chain joins TRBV10-1 to TRBJ2-3; 9 nucleotides match TRBD2. Germline loops: CDR1 WNHNN, CDR2 SYGVQD (reference sequence). The CDR3 contains 17 residues. Trimming took 0 bases from V and 3 from J; bases not matched to a gene: 7. CDR3 amino acids: CASSESCLAGRTDTQYF. The CDR3 DNA reads as TGCGCCAGCAGTGAGTCGTGTCTAGCGGGAAGAACAGATACGCAGTATTTT.

The CDR3 reads CAWSGTGRDYGYTF. CDR3 in DNA: TGTGCCTGGAGTGGGACAGGGCGAGACTATGGCTACACCTTC. This chain joins TRBV30 and TRBJ1-2, with 8 bases fitting TRBD1. The CDR3 runs 14 residues. Germline CDR1 is GTSNPN and CDR2 is SVGIG (reference sequence). The V gene end was trimmed by 1 base and the J gene end by 3 bases; junction bases not matched to a gene: 4.

This chain joins TRBV7-2 and TRBJ2-2, with D possibly matching TRBD2 (6 bases). V was shortened by 5 bases and J by 5 bases, with 12 bases between the two germline ends. The germline V gene encodes CDR1 SGHTA and CDR2 FQGNSA. The CDR3 is 14 residues long. The CDR3 protein is CASSLRAGTGELFF. The CDR3 nucleotides are TGTGCCAGCAGCCTTCGTGCGGGGACCGGGGAGCTGTTTTTT. The whole variable domain, remainder taken from reference TRBV7-2 and TRBJ2-2, is GAGVSQSPSNKVTEKGKDVELRCDPISGHTALYWYRQSLGQGLEFLIYFQGNSAPDKSGLPSDRFSAERTGGSVSTLTIQRTQQEDSAVYLCASSLRAGTGELFFGEGSRLTVL.

Only one count was recorded for this clone. The rearrangement links TRBV20-1 to TRBJ2-1, with a tentative D call TRBD2 (5 bases). This CDR3 contains 12 residues. V was shortened by 3 bases and J by 6 bases, with 9 bases between the two germline ends. Looked up from germline, CDR1 is DFQATT and CDR2 is SNEGSKA (reference sequence). The CDR3 coding sequence is TGCAGTGCTAGTCCCCGGGGCAATGAGCAGTTCTTC. This codes for CSASPRGNEQFF.

This chain joins TRBV6-5 and TRBJ1-1, with 9 bases lining up with TRBD1. CDR1 MNHEY and CDR2 SVGAGI come from the germline V gene. This CDR3 is built from 15 residues. J was trimmed by 1 base and V by 6 bases; bases with no gene match: 6. CDR3 amino acids: CASSRRQGGNTEAFF. In nucleotides, the CDR3 is TGTGCCAGCAGCCGAAGACAGGGGGGGAACACTGAAGCTTTCTTT.

The chain is built from TRBV6-5 and TRBJ1-2; TRBD1 is a possible D gene (5 bases). V was trimmed by 6 bases and J by 4 bases, leaving 15 bases between them. The CDR3 is 14 residues long. Germline CDR1 and CDR2: MNHEY and SVGAGI. Here the CDR3 DNA reads TGTGCCAGCAGCCTATCCAGGGTACCCTATGGCTACACCTTC. This gives the protein CASSLSRVPYGYTF.

This clone came up once. J is TRBJ1-2 and V is TRBV7-9, with TRBD1 matching 7 bases. The CDR3 extends over 14 amino acids. Germline trimming cut 5 bases from V and 6 bases from J; bases unmatched to any gene: 9. The germline V gene has CDR1 SEHNR and CDR2 FQNEAQ (reference sequence). The CDR3, as DNA: TGTGCCAGCAGCCCGTTTCAGGGGGTACATGGCTACACCTTC. Protein sequence: CASSPFQGVHGYTF.

V is TRBV6-5 and J is TRBJ2-7; 9 nucleotides agree with TRBD1. CDR1 and CDR2 (germline): MNHEY, SVGAGI. V gave up 8 bases and J gave up 7 bases; unmatched junction bases: 6. The CDR3 runs 12 residues. CDR3 loop: CASRDRVGEQYF. DNA for the CDR3: TGTGCCAGCCGGGACAGGGTAGGAGAGCAGTACTTC.